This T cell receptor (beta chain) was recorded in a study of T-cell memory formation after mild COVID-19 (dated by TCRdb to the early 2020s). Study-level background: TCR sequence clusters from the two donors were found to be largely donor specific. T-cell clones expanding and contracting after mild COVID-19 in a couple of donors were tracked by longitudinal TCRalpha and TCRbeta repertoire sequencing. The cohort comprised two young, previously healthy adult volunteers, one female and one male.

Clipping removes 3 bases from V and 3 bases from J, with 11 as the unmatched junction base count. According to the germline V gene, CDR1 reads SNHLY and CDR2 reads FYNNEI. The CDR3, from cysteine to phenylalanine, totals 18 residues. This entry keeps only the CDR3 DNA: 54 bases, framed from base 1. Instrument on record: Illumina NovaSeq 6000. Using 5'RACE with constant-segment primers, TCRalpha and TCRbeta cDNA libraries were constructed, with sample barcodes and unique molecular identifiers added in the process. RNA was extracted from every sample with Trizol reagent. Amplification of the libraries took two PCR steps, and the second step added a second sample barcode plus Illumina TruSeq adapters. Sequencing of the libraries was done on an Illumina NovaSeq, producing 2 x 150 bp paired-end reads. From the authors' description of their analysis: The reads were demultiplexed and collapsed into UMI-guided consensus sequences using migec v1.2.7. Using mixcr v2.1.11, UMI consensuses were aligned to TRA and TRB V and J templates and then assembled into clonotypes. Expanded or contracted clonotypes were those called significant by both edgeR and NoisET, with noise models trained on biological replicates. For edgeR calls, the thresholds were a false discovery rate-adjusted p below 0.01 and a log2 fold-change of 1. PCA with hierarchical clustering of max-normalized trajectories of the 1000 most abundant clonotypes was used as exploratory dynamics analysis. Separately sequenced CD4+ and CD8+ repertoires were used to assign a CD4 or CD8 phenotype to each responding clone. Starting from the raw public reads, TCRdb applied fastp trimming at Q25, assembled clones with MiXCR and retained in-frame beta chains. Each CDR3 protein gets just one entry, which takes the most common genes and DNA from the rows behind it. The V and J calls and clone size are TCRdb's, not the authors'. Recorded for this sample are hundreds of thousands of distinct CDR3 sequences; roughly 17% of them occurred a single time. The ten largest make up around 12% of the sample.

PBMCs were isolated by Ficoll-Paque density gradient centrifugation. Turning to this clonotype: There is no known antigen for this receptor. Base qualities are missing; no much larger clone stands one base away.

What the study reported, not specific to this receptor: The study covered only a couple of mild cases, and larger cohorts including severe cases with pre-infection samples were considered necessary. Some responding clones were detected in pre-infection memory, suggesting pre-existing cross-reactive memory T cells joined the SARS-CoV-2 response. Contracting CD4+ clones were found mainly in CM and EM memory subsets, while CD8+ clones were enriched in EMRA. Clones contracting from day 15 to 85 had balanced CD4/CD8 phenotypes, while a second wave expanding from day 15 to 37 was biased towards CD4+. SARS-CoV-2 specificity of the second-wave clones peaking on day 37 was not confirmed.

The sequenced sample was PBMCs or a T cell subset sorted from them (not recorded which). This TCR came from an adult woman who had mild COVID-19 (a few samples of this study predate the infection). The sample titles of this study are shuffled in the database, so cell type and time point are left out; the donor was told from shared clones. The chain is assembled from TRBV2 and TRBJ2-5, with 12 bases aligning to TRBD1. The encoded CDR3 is CASSDLPGTGGGEETQYF. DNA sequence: TGTGCCAGCAGTGACTTACCCGGGACAGGGGGCGGAGAAGAGACCCAGTACTTC.